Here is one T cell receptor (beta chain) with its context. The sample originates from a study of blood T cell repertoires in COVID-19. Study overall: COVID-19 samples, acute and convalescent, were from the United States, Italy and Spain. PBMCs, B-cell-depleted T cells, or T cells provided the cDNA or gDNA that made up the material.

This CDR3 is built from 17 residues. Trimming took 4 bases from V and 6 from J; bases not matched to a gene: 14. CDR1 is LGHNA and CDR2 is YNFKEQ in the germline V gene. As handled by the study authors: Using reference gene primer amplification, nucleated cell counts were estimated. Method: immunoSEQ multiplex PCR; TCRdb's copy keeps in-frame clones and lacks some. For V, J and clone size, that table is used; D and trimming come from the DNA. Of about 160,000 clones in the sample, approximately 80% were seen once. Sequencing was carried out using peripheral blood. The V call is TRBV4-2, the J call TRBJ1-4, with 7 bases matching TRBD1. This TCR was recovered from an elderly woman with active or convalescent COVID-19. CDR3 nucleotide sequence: TGTGCCAGCAGCCCGCAGGGGGAACCGTCACAAGATGAAAAACTGTTTTTT. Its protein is CASSPQGEPSQDEKLFF.